This T cell receptor (beta chain) is from a study of cytotoxic CD8 clonotypes in ibrutinib-treated CLL (dated by TCRdb to about 2021). In the study overall: In this cohort, around 14 patients were treatment-naive and roughly ten were relapsed/refractory, while roughly 17 had unmutated IGHV. The response samples were drawn at a median of around eleven months into treatment, with a range of roughly 6 to 36 months. Cryopreserved peripheral blood mononuclear cells were collected before treatment, at response, and at either disease progression or sustained remission. Longitudinal samples were available for about 30% of the roughly 86 trial participants. Every sample from remission and from progressive disease was obtained while the patients were still on ibrutinib. Responses were partial in approximately 24 patients and complete in 2; after median 68 months follow-up, about 14 stayed in remission and some twelve progressed. On average, each sample had 255,043 productive templates and almost 95,000 productive rearrangements.

Counted from cysteine to phenylalanine, this CDR3 has 15 amino acids. Only the CDR3 region is kept as DNA, spanning 45 bases read in frame from base 1. Taken from the germline V gene (reference sequence), the CDR1 and CDR2 loops are LNHDA and SQIVND. Trimming at the junction amounts to 3 bases on V and 2 bases on J, and the germline ends lie 11 bases apart. On a MiSeq, deep resolution sequencing aimed for a depth between 1 in 1 million and 1 in 200,000 T cells, with each clonotype covered about 9.2x on average. The immunoSEQ hsTCRB Kit was used to generate TCR beta libraries. On the study's bioinformatics: The data were analyzed with ImmunoSEQ Analyzer and ImmunoSEQ Data Assistant, and V, D and J gene assignments followed IMGT definitions. Clonality, which ranges from 0 to 1, was calculated as one minus the normalized Shannon entropy of productive rearrangement frequencies. Only overrepresented clonotypes making up at least 0.05% of the repertoire of each patient were included in the public clonotype analysis. Thirteen age-matched healthy donor repertoires from immuneACCESS were used as controls for clonality. As stored in TCRdb, this immuneACCESS dataset retains in-frame rearrangements with V and J assigned. A fraction of the clones does not appear; measured against another copy, unresolved V genes explain less than half of the discrepancy, and the remainder lacks a known reason. The V and J calls and clone size were taken over from that table, and D and trimming were inferred from the DNA. The sample records 270,000 or so clones, about 72% of which are singletons. The top ten constitute about 5.3% of the sample.

Comments on this clone: Its cognate antigen has yet to be identified. Within one base of it there is no much larger clone, and no base qualities were kept.

Read against the paper, the sample's time point label means: progressive disease on ibrutinib. Approximately 2 micrograms of genomic DNA were extracted from cryopreserved PBMCs for TCR beta library preparation. Longitudinal blood samples from CLL patients receiving ibrutinib monotherapy were subjected to high-throughput TCR beta sequencing. Patients were enrolled in a phase 2 open-label single-center ibrutinib monotherapy trial. Points the paper makes about the study in general: Sampling times were not matched between patients in sustained remission and patients whose disease was progressing, and lymph node repertoires were not examined. At baseline, clonality was higher than in age-matched healthy donors and showed a strong correlation with circulating CD8+ T-cell counts. Public clonotypes were rare and either shrank or stayed stable during treatment, and the rise in clonality at ibrutinib response reflected expansion of private clonotypes. Clonality rose at ibrutinib response, remained stable during sustained remission, and dropped back toward baseline at progression.

Material: PBMCs, obtained at disease progression, from a patient treated with ibrutinib. The sequence came from a human donor with chronic lymphocytic leukemia. The sequence is built from TRBV19 and TRBJ2-4; no D gene call is confident. The nucleotide sequence is given as TGTGCCAGTAGTATTCGGGCTGGGACCAAAAACATTCAGTACTTC. This gives the protein CASSIRAGTKNIQYF.